This entry concerns a single T cell receptor (beta chain). This sample stems from a study of blood T cell repertoires in COVID-19. Study-wide background: T cells, B-cell-depleted T cells, or PBMCs provided the cDNA or gDNA that served as material.

Cohorts were assigned according to the clinical history that participants reported. V lost 7 bases and J 1 base, leaving 17 bases between the germline ends. In germline, CDR1 is LNHDA, CDR2 SQIVND (reference sequence). This CDR3 has 16 residues. Some clones are missing from TCRdb's copy, which holds only in-frame ones; the method was immunoSEQ multiplex PCR. The table lists some 260,000 clones, approximately 90% of them singletons. Material for sequencing was PBMCs or T cells enriched from blood (not recorded which). The chain carries TRBV19 and TRBJ2-1; D is perhaps TRBD2 (5 bases). The origin of this receptor is a woman younger than 30 who had recovered from COVID-19. The CDR3 loop is CASTKGWRKSYNEQFF. CDR3 sequence (DNA): TGTGCCAGTACCAAAGGATGGAGGAAGTCCTACAATGAGCAGTTCTTC.